This T cell receptor (beta chain) was obtained from a study of blood T cell repertoires in COVID-19. Study background: Researchers got acute and convalescent COVID-19 samples from the United States, Italy and Spain. In each case, the material was cDNA or gDNA derived from T cells, B-cell-depleted T cells, or PBMCs.

Original data processing: Amplifying reference gene primers gave estimates of nucleated cell counts. This table comes from immunoSEQ multiplex PCR, and its TCRdb copy is limited to in-frame clones, with some not included. That table is the source of V, J and clone size, and D and trimming were worked out from the DNA. This table has 100,000 to 150,000 clones, more than 75% appearing once. From germline, CDR1 is SGHAT and CDR2 FQNNGV. V trimming: 4 bases; J trimming: 6 bases; junction bases outside the gene matches: 14. This CDR3 is built from 16 residues. The sequence came from a human donor in a cohort sampled during active COVID-19. The chain employs TRBV11-2 and TRBJ2-7; 8 positions agree with TRBD2. Specimen: peripheral blood. DNA of the CDR3: TGTGCCAGCAGCTCCCCGGTTAGGAGCGGGGGACGCGAGCAGTACTTC. Protein sequence: CASSSPVRSGGREQYF.